These 23 T cell receptor beta chains were sequenced from one sample in a study of blood T cell repertoires in COVID-19. Only in-frame clones appear in the TCRdb table, and some are missing; sequencing was by immunoSEQ multiplex PCR. The sample yields over 40,000 clones, approximately 83% seen once. Sequenced sample: peripheral blood. The receptors shown here come from a woman aged 60-70 years with acute or convalescent COVID-19.

The chain links TRBV5-6 to TRBJ2-3, with TRBD2 identical over 8 bases. Germline V gene sequence: CDR1 SGHDT, CDR2 YYEEEE. The trim removed 3 bases at V and 0 bases at J, leaving 6 bases unmatched. The CDR3 length is 16 residues. CDR3 region: CASSSRLARSTDTQYF. For the CDR3, the DNA is TGTGCCAGCAGCTCGCGACTAGCGCGTAGCACAGATACGCAGTATTTT.

This clone was counted a few times. The gene calls are TRBV5-1 and TRBJ1-2, with D tentatively TRBD1 (6 bases). The V gene lost 4 bases and the J gene lost 2 bases, with 15 bases spanning the gap. This CDR3 comprises 15 residues. CDR1 SGHRS and CDR2 YFSETQ come from the germline V gene. CDR3 residues: CASSNPQGGNYGYTF. DNA for the CDR3: TGCGCCAGCAGCAACCCACAGGGAGGGAACTATGGCTACACCTTC. The full variable domain, in which reference TRBV5-1 and TRBJ1-2 provide the parts outside the CDR3, is KAGVTQTPRYLIKTRGQQVTLSCSPISGHRSVSWYQQTPGQGLQFLFEYFSETQRNKGNFPGRFSGRQFSNSRSEMNVSTLELGDSALYLCASSNPQGGNYGYTFGSGTRLTVV.

This clone has just one count. The chain has TRBV18 and TRBJ2-5; a possible D gene is TRBD2 (7 bases). The V and J ends lost 2 bases and 4 bases respectively, with 11 bases between them. Germline CDR1 KGHSH, CDR2 LQKENI. This CDR3 has 14 residues. This chain's CDR3 is CASSPSGGGETQYF. CDR3 sequence (DNA): TGTGCCAGCTCACCATCGGGGGGCGGAGAGACCCAGTACTTC.

The rearrangement links TRBV5-4 to TRBJ2-3, with 10 nucleotides matching TRBD2. Trimming cost V 4 bases and J 3 bases; bases outside gene matches: 5. Germline V gives CDR1 SGHNT, CDR2 YYREEE (reference sequence). CDR3 length: 15 residues. As DNA, the CDR3 is TGTGCCAGCAGCCCTAGCGGGGGAAAAACAGATACGCAGTATTTT. Protein: CASSPSGGKTDTQYF.

CDR3 residues: CASSKGELAGRETQYF. CDR3 bases: TGTGCCAGCAGCAAAGGGGAACTAGCGGGGAGGGAGACCCAGTACTTC. The genes are TRBV7-3 and TRBJ2-5; 10 nucleotides line up with TRBD2. This CDR3 spans 16 amino acids. After removal of 5 bases from V and 5 bases from J, the junction contained 11 bases not matched to a gene. CDR1 and CDR2 from the germline V gene are SGHTA and FQGTGA.

The chain combines TRBV5-4 with TRBJ2-5, with 11 bases matching TRBD2. With V trimmed by 4 bases and J by 2 bases, 4 bases remained unmatched. This CDR3 has 15 amino acids. Germline V CDR1 and CDR2: SGHNT, YYREEE (reference sequence). As DNA, the CDR3 is TGTGCCAGCAGCCTACTAGCGGGAGCGCAAGAGACCCAGTACTTC. Translation gives CASSLLAGAQETQYF.

The genes are TRBV5-1 and TRBJ2-7; 7 nucleotides line up with TRBD1. The germline gives CDR1 SGHRS, CDR2 YFSETQ. V was clipped by 5 bases and J by 1 base; unmatched bases: 6. The CDR3 covers 14 residues. This CDR3 reads CASRGQGVSYEQYF. For the CDR3, the DNA is TGCGCCAGCAGGGGGCAGGGGGTATCCTACGAGCAGTACTTC.

The rearrangement joins TRBV5-8 to TRBJ1-6; 9 nucleotides match TRBD1. V dropped 2 bases and J dropped 10; count of bases not matched to a gene: 4. In germline, CDR1 is SGHTS, CDR2 YDEGEE. The CDR3 covers 14 residues. The CDR3 nucleotides are TGTGCCAGCAGCTTTGGGACAGGGTCATCACCCCTCCACTTT. Protein product: CASSFGTGSSPLHF.

The rearrangement uses TRBV11-2 and TRBJ2-1, with D tentatively TRBD2 (6 bases). The length of the CDR3 is 14 residues. Trimming cost V 4 bases and J 8 bases, with 15 bases left between them. Germline V lookup: CDR1 SGHAT, CDR2 FQNNGV. The CDR3 coding sequence is TGTGCCAGCAGCTCTTTGGCTAGCGTACATGAGCAGTTCTTC. Its protein is CASSSLASVHEQFF.

The chain couples TRBV5-6 to TRBJ1-2; no firm D call. The CDR3 extends over 16 amino acids. The V end lost 1 base, the J end lost 7 bases, and 20 bases lay between the germline ends. Germline lookup yields CDR1 SGHDT and CDR2 YYEEEE. The CDR3 loop is CASSLTSGPTPFGYTF. Here the CDR3 DNA reads TGTGCCAGCAGCTTGACCTCGGGTCCCACCCCTTTTGGCTACACCTTC.

This chain joins TRBV7-9 and TRBJ2-5; 8 bases agree with TRBD2. The CDR3 length is 14 residues. Germline CDR1 reads SEHNR; CDR2 reads FQNEAQ (reference sequence). With 3 bases clipped from V and 4 bases from J, the junction kept 4 bases outside the gene matches. The CDR3 bases are TGTGCCAGCAGCTTGGAGCGGGAGAGAGAGACCCAGTACTTC. Its translation: CASSLERERETQYF.

The gene calls are TRBV7-9 and TRBJ2-5; D gene ambiguous. This CDR3 has 13 amino acids. The germline V gene has CDR1 SEHNR and CDR2 FQNEAQ (reference sequence). Trimming took 1 base from V and 5 from J, leaving 8 bases between them. DNA for the CDR3: TGTGCCAGCAGCTTAGACCCCAGGGAGACCCAGTACTTC. Translating gives CASSLDPRETQYF.

The rearrangement uses TRBV11-2 and TRBJ1-2; unclear D gene. The CDR3 consists of 13 residues. Germline values: CDR1 SGHAT, CDR2 FQNNGV. The V end was cut by 8 bases, the J end by 6 bases, with 16 bases between. Here the CDR3 reads CASVYSGGNGYTF. The CDR3 DNA reads TGTGCCAGCGTCTATTCCGGCGGCAATGGCTACACCTTC.

This chain joins TRBV7-9 and TRBJ1-6, with 7 nucleotides matching TRBD1. V dropped 4 bases and J dropped 3; count of bases not matched to a gene: 6. From germline, CDR1 is SEHNR and CDR2 FQNEAQ (reference sequence). The CDR3 is made up of 16 amino acids. CDR3 sequence reads: CASSSSDRSYNSPLHF. Written as DNA, the CDR3 is TGTGCCAGCAGCTCATCGGACAGGAGCTATAATTCACCCCTCCACTTT.

This sequence joins TRBV11-1 and TRBJ1-1, with D uncertain. Trimming stripped 0 bases from V and 0 bases from J, with 8 bases between. This CDR3 comprises 15 residues. Germline values: CDR1 SGHAT, CDR2 FQDESV (reference sequence). The CDR3 loop is CASSLAGSLNTEAFF. In DNA, the CDR3 is TGTGCCAGCAGCTTAGCGGGCAGTCTGAACACTGAAGCTTTCTTT.

The genes are TRBV6-5 and TRBJ2-2; TRBD2 matches at 8 bases. The CDR3 loop spans 16 amino acids. Germline V gene data show CDR1 as MNHEY and CDR2 as SVGAGI. Unmatched junction bases numbered 4, after V lost 2 bases and J lost 2 bases. CDR3 region: CASSYHRGGNTGELFF. For the CDR3, the DNA is TGTGCCAGCAGTTACCACCGGGGGGGTAACACCGGGGAGCTGTTTTTT.

The chain couples TRBV14 to TRBJ1-6; D is perhaps TRBD1 (6 bases). V dropped 2 bases and J dropped 9 bases, with 26 bases sitting between them. The CDR3 totals 19 residues. Looked up from germline, CDR1 is SGHDN and CDR2 is FVKESK. CDR3 sequence reads: CASSQMHRERLAAGSPLHF. The CDR3 DNA reads as TGTGCCAGCAGCCAAATGCACAGGGAAAGGCTAGCCGCGGGTTCACCCCTCCACTTT.

The CDR3, as DNA: TGTGCCATCGGGGGGACTAGCGGGACCTACGAGCAGTACTTC. Translation: CAIGGTSGTYEQYF. The chain is built from TRBV10-3 and TRBJ2-7; 13 bases match TRBD2. Germline-derived CDR1 and CDR2 are ENHRY and SYGVKD. The J segment lost 2 bases and the V segment lost 8 bases, leaving 3 bases of the junction unmatched. The CDR3 spans 14 residues.

The chain is built from TRBV6-5 and TRBJ2-1, with D maybe TRBD2 (5 bases). The CDR3 loop spans 15 amino acids. Trimming removed 1 base at V and 0 bases at J, with 7 bases between. CDR1 and CDR2 from the germline V gene are MNHEY and SVGAGI. The CDR3 nucleotides are TGTGCCAGCAGTTACTGGGAGACCTCCTACAATGAGCAGTTCTTC. Amino acid sequence: CASSYWETSYNEQFF.

The chain is built from TRBV7-9 and TRBJ2-7; perhaps TRBD2 as D (5 bases). The CDR3 is made up of 15 amino acids. The germline CDR1 and CDR2 sequences are SEHNR and FQNEAQ (reference sequence). V lost 1 base to trimming and J lost 2 bases, with 12 bases between them. CDR3 amino acids: CASSLGGPETYEQYF. The CDR3 bases are TGTGCCAGCAGCTTAGGCGGGCCTGAGACCTACGAGCAGTACTTC.

This clone has only one observation. The chain is built from TRBV19 and TRBJ1-3, with 7 positions matching TRBD1. V was pared by 5 bases and J by 3 bases, with 7 bases of the junction left unmatched. The CDR3 is 15 residues long. Germline V gives CDR1 LNHDA, CDR2 SQIVND (reference sequence). In DNA form, the CDR3 reads TGTGCCAGTAGTGCAGCACAGGGGAATGGAAACACCATATATTTT. It is translated as CASSAAQGNGNTIYF. The full variable domain, completed using reference TRBV19 and TRBJ1-3, is DGGITQSPKYLFRKEGQNVTLSCEQNLNHDAMYWYRQDPGQGLRLIYYSQIVNDFQKGDIAEGYSVSREKKESFPLTVTSAQKNPTAFYLCASSAAQGNGNTIYFGEGSWLTVV.

The sample holds one count of this clone. The rearrangement uses TRBV7-6 and TRBJ2-7; the D is unclear. V lost 5 bases and J 6 bases, leaving 11 bases between the germline ends. Germline V CDR1 and CDR2: SGHVS, FNYEAQ. The CDR3 runs 12 residues. The CDR3 DNA is TGTGCCAGCAGCCTTTTAGGCGGCGAGCAGTACTTC. Its translation is CASSLLGGEQYF.

V and J are TRBV11-3 and TRBJ2-6; TRBD2 is a possible D gene (5 bases). Trimming removed 0 bases at V and 0 bases at J, with 9 bases between. From germline, CDR1 is SGHNT and CDR2 YENEEA. The CDR3 contains 17 residues. The CDR3 nucleotides read TGTGCCAGCAGCTTAGAAGCTGGGAGCTCTGGGGCCAACGTCCTGACTTTC. It encodes CASSLEAGSSGANVLTF.